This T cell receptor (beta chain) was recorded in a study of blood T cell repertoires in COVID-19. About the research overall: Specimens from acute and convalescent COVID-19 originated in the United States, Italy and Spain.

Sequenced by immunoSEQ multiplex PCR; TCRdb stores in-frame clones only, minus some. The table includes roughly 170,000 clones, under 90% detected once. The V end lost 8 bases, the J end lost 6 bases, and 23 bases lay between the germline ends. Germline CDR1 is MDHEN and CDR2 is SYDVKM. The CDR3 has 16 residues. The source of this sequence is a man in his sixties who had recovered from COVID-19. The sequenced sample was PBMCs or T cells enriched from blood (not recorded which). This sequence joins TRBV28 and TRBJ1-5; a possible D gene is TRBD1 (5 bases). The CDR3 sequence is CASYGKQAAGGQPQHF. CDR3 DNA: TGTGCCAGCTACGGAAAACAGGCGGCGGGAGGTCAGCCCCAGCATTTT.